This T cell receptor (beta chain) comes out of a study of cytomegalovirus exposure and HLA in healthy donors. Study results and caveats: Analyses of presence/absence relied on an assumption of roughly uniform sequencing depth across donors. Per a later analysis, HLA-associated TCR beta chains showed more clonal expansion than other, equally common TCR beta chains.

V lost 5 bases to trimming and J lost 7 bases; unmatched junction nucleotides: 12. Germline CDR1 SEHNR, CDR2 FQNEAQ (reference sequence). The CDR3 runs 17 residues. As concerns this clone: Antigen specificity is unknown.

It was with 60 Vbeta and 13 Jbeta primers that the PCR ran. The repertoire was sequenced with immunoSEQ multiplex PCR; TCRdb's copy has only in-frame clones and lacks some. Its table records tens of thousands of clones. The receptor's source is a man aged 25 to 40 in good health and CMV-seronegative. This chain uses TRBV7-9 with TRBJ2-1, with 12 bases lining up with TRBD2. The sample comprised PBMCs. The CDR3 reads CASSTWTSGILRNEQFF. CDR3 sequence (DNA): TGTGCCAGCAGCACGTGGACTAGCGGGATTCTAAGGAATGAGCAGTTCTTC. Full variable domain (remainder filled in from reference TRBV7-9 and TRBJ2-1): DTGVSQNPRHKITKRGQNVTFRCDPISEHNRLYWYRQTLGQGPEFLTYFQNEAQLEKSRLLSDRFSAERPKGSFSTLEIQRTEQGDSAMYLCASSTWTSGILRNEQFFGPGTRLTVL.